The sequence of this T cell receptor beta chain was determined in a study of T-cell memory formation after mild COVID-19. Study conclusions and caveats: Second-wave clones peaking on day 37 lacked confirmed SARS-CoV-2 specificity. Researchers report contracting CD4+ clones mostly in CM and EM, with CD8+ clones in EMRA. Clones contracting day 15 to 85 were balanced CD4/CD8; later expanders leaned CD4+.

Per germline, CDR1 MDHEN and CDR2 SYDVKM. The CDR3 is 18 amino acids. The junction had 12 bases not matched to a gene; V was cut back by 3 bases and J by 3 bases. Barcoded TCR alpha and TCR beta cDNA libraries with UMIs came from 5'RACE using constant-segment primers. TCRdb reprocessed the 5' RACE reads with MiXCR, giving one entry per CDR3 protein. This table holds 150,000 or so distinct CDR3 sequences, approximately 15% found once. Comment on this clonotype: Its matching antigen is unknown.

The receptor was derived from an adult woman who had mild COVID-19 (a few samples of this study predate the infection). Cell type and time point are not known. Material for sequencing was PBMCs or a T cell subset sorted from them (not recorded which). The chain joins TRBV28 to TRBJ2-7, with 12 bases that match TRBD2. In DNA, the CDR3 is TGTGCCAGCAGTTTGGGCCCCCCGGGACTAGCGGGCCGCTACGAGCAGTACTTC. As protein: CASSLGPPGLAGRYEQYF.